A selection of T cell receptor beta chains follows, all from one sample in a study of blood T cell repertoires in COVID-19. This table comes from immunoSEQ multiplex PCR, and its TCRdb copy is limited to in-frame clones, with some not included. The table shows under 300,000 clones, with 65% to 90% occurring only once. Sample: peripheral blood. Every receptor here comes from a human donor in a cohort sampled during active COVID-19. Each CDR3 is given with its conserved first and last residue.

CASSPGTGTDTQYF	TRBV5-5	TRBJ2-3
CASSVGLAGSYEQYF	TRBV9	TRBJ2-7
CASRPTPGQRTIYEQYF	TRBV7-9	TRBJ2-7
CASSEGIAGGAGYEQYF	TRBV10-1	TRBJ2-7
CASSLEGGTDTQYF	TRBV7-2	TRBJ2-3
CASSHTGNGNTIYF	TRBV3-1/TRBV3-2	TRBJ1-3
CASSSGLAGSYEQYF	TRBV28	TRBJ2-7
CASSRLAASGTGAMVNEQFF	TRBV7-8	TRBJ2-1
CSVDRGRNTEAFF	TRBV29-1	TRBJ1-1
CASSRDRGFSPLHF	TRBV14	TRBJ1-6
CASSTGGAYGYTF	TRBV28	TRBJ1-2
CASALGARQYGYTF	TRBV5-6	TRBJ1-2
CASQDLNYGYTF	TRBV2	TRBJ1-2
CAISGSRAEKLFF	TRBV10-3	TRBJ1-4
CASSAGYEQYF	TRBV10-2	TRBJ2-7
CASNRGQPQHF	TRBV21-1	TRBJ1-5
CASSQEPGGNSPLHF	TRBV9	TRBJ1-6
CASSSRDTSYEQYF	TRBV7-8	TRBJ2-7
CAMDRGEETQYF	TRBV2	TRBJ2-5
CASSQDGAGGGTDTQYF	TRBV4-1	TRBJ2-3
CSARVRYGYTF	TRBV20-1	TRBJ1-2
CASSPGRGDTQYF	TRBV5-6	TRBJ2-3
CASSEWDRQYLNYGYTF	TRBV10-1	TRBJ1-2
CASSTAGTSGTYEQYF	TRBV7-9	TRBJ2-7
CASSQQAGTKSGTQYF	TRBV7-2	TRBJ2-3
CASSLQGYTGELFF	TRBV9	TRBJ2-2
CASSPTGASLAFYGYTF	TRBV18	TRBJ1-2
CASRTSVGTYNEQFF	TRBV6-5	TRBJ2-1
CAISKRTGMNTEAFF	TRBV10-3	TRBJ1-1
CASSNRINTEAFF	TRBV18	TRBJ1-1
CAAHRGPLSYEQYF	TRBV4-1	TRBJ2-7
CASARENTEAFF	TRBV6-5	TRBJ1-1
CASSLASGTIYEQYF	TRBV7-8	TRBJ2-7
CATSRDLGRGHGYTF	TRBV15	TRBJ1-2
CATRGQPSTGELFF	TRBV24-1	TRBJ2-2
CAWSVGGYEQYF	TRBV30	TRBJ2-7
CASGREYTGELFF	TRBV2	TRBJ2-2
CASSAPPGVTYNEQFF	TRBV19	TRBJ2-1
CASSLVAGTGHNEQFF	TRBV5-1	TRBJ2-1
CASSEYKGFLGYEQYF	TRBV6-1	TRBJ2-7
CASSFAGSSTDTQYF	TRBV7-8	TRBJ2-3